The 13 T cell receptor beta chains below come from one sample, sequenced in a study of neoadjuvant anti-PD-1 for oral cavity cancer. The repertoire was sequenced with immunoSEQ multiplex PCR; TCRdb's copy has only in-frame clones and lacks some. The top ten hold around 3.2% of the sample, which has 75,000 to 100,000 clones, approximately 80% seen once. The sequencing used PBMCs, collected before nivolumab (anti-PD-1) treatment. The origin of the receptors is a person aged 40 to 85 with oral cavity squamous cell carcinoma.

The V and J genes are TRBV19 and TRBJ1-3, with TRBD1 as a possible D gene (5 bases). Germline lookup yields CDR1 LNHDA and CDR2 SQIVND (reference sequence). The V gene lost 9 bases and the J gene lost 2 bases, with 14 bases spanning the gap. The CDR3 totals 14 residues. DNA for the CDR3: TGTGCCAGCAGAACAGGATCGACTGGAAACACCATATATTTT. Residues: CASRTGSTGNTIYF.

The V call is TRBV30, the J call TRBJ2-1; 10 bases fit TRBD2. Trimming cost V 1 base and J 10 bases; bases outside gene matches: 4. This CDR3 comprises 13 residues. Germline V gene sequence: CDR1 GTSNPN, CDR2 SVGIG (reference sequence). The CDR3 sequence is CAWSGLAGEEQFF. The CDR3 DNA reads as TGTGCCTGGAGTGGGCTAGCGGGAGAGGAGCAGTTCTTC.

V usage is TRBV30 and J usage is TRBJ2-1, with 8 bases lining up with TRBD2. CDR1 and CDR2 from the germline V gene are GTSNPN and SVGIG (reference sequence). The CDR3 runs 14 residues. V was clipped by 4 bases and J by 1 base; unmatched bases: 3. CDR3 region: CAWKRLASYNEQFF. DNA of the CDR3: TGTGCCTGGAAGCGACTAGCGTCCTACAATGAGCAGTTCTTC. The variable domain in full, completed from reference TRBV30 and TRBJ2-1, reads SQTIHQWPATLVQPVGSPLSLECTVEGTSNPNLYWYRQAAGRGLQLLFYSVGIGQISSEVPQNLSASRPQDRQFILSSKKLLLSDSGFYLCAWKRLASYNEQFFGPGTRLTVL.

The J gene is TRBJ2-7, the V gene TRBV5-1; D ambiguous. V dropped 0 bases and J dropped 0 bases, with 7 bases sitting between them. Germline CDR1 and CDR2: SGHRS and YFSETQ. The CDR3 has 14 amino acids. The CDR3 region has the DNA TGCGCCAGCAGCTTGGATCGGCTCTCCTACGAGCAGTACTTC. Translation: CASSLDRLSYEQYF.

The chain couples TRBV30 to TRBJ1-5; D is undetermined. The CDR3 sequence is 14 residues long. The germline V gene has CDR1 GTSNPN and CDR2 SVGIG (reference sequence). Trimming removed 4 bases from V and 2 bases from J, with 12 bases in between. The CDR3 protein is CAWNQVGGNQPQHF. CDR3 nucleotides: TGTGCCTGGAACCAAGTTGGTGGCAATCAGCCCCAGCATTTT.

This clone was detected once. This chain connects TRBV28 to TRBJ1-2, with 8 bases that match TRBD1. The CDR3 spans 13 residues. CDR1 and CDR2 (germline): MDHEN, SYDVKM. V shed 4 bases, J shed 7 bases, and the junction held 5 bases outside the gene matches. CDR3 in DNA: TGTGCCAGCAGTTCCGGACAGGGAGGTGGCTACACCTTC. The encoded protein is CASSSGQGGGYTF.

This clone was recorded only once. The V gene is TRBV6-6, the J gene TRBJ2-1; 9 bases are a match to TRBD2. The CDR3 spans 15 residues. The V gene end was trimmed by 11 bases and the J gene end by 6 bases; junction bases not matched to a gene: 14. The germline CDR1 and CDR2 sequences are MNHNY and SVGAGI (reference sequence). The CDR3 region has the DNA TGTGCCGGCCGGGCTGGCGGGAGGGCCTCCAATGAGCAGTTCTTC. As protein: CAGRAGGRASNEQFF.

V gene TRBV28 combines with J gene TRBJ2-5; D is possibly TRBD1 or TRBD2 (5 bases each). This CDR3 contains 13 residues. CDR1 and CDR2 from the germline V gene are MDHEN and SYDVKM. V gave up 7 bases and J gave up 4 bases, with 13 bases separating them. In nucleotides, the CDR3 is TGTGCCAGCACCCGCCCTGGGGGAGAGACCCAGTACTTC. This gives the protein CASTRPGGETQYF.

The chain joins TRBV10-1 to TRBJ2-5; D gene unclear. V was shortened by 3 bases and J by 4 bases, with 9 bases between the two germline ends. In germline, CDR1 is WNHNN, CDR2 SYGVQD (reference sequence). The CDR3 runs 13 residues. The CDR3 loop reads CASSDPPGETQYF. The CDR3 coding sequence is TGCGCCAGCAGTGATCCGCCCGGAGAGACCCAGTACTTC.

Remarks on this clone: At one end the junction does not follow the germline gene, possibly because of a read error. The chain carries TRBV2 and TRBJ2-5; TRBD2 might be the D (5 bases). In germline, CDR1 is SNHLY, CDR2 FYNNEI. The CDR3 sequence is 13 residues long. The CDR3 loop is CASREGSRETQYF. In DNA form, the CDR3 reads TGTGCCAGCAGGGAAGGGAGCAGAGAGACCCAGTACTTC.

Concerning this clone: The same CDR3 arises from other DNA sequences in this sample as well. V is TRBV10-3 and J is TRBJ1-1; D unresolved. CDR1 is ENHRY, CDR2 SYGVKD, per germline. This CDR3 is 13 amino acids long. The germline V and J ends were trimmed by 0 bases and 7 bases, with 9 bases remaining between them. The CDR3 region has the DNA TGTGCCATCAGTGAGTCGTCACCTTTTGAAGCTTTCTTT. This sequence encodes CAISESSPFEAFF.

The chain combines TRBV5-1 with TRBJ2-5; weak D call: TRBD1 (6 bases). Germline lookup yields CDR1 SGHRS and CDR2 YFSETQ. V shed 7 bases and J shed 4 bases, with 20 bases lying between them. The CDR3 is 15 residues long. The CDR3 sequence is CASATEGVFGETQYF. Written as DNA, the CDR3 is TGCGCCAGCGCGACCGAGGGGGTTTTTGGAGAGACCCAGTACTTC. Filled out from reference TRBV5-1 and TRBJ2-5, the complete variable domain reads KAGVTQTPRYLIKTRGQQVTLSCSPISGHRSVSWYQQTPGQGLQFLFEYFSETQRNKGNFPGRFSGRQFSNSRSEMNVSTLELGDSALYLCASATEGVFGETQYFGPGTRLLVL.

Here the CDR3 DNA reads TGTGCCAGCAGCTTGGGCCAGACTGTGACCTACGAGCAGTACTTC. Protein sequence: CASSLGQTVTYEQYF. The gene calls are TRBV5-8 and TRBJ2-7, with no clear D. CDR3 size: 15 residues. The V end was cut by 0 bases, the J end by 2 bases, with 12 bases between. Germline V gives CDR1 SGHTS, CDR2 YDEGEE.